One and the same sample provided the 15 T cell receptor beta chains below, sequenced in a study of T cell clones after liver transplantation (dated by TCRdb to between 2018 and 2020). Library preparation used the immunoSEQ multiplex PCR assay. Drawn from immuneACCESS, this table holds only the in-frame rearrangements with V and J called that TCRdb kept. Clones are partly lost; checked studies trace under half to an unresolved V gene and leave the rest unexplained. This sample has around 15,000 clones in its table, and 85% to 95% of those were observed once. The top ten constitute just under 50% of the sample. What this sample's time point label stands for: pre-transplant. The sequences come from CD8+ T cells from blood, collected before liver transplant. The receptor source for this set is a human donor who received a liver transplant.

The genes are TRBV5-6 and TRBJ2-7; 11 nucleotides agree with TRBD2. In germline, CDR1 is SGHDT, CDR2 YYEEEE. J lost 5 bases, V lost 0 bases, and 7 bases had no gene match. This CDR3 has 16 residues. CDR3 loop: CASSLVTSGNVHEQYF. The CDR3 nucleotides are TGTGCCAGCAGCTTGGTGACTAGCGGGAACGTACACGAGCAGTACTTC.

This chain joins TRBV6-6 and TRBJ1-1, with TRBD1 matching 7 bases. Germline CDR1 MNHNY, CDR2 SVGAGI (reference sequence). After removal of 2 bases from V and 1 base from J, the junction contained 4 bases not matched to a gene. This CDR3 contains 15 residues. This CDR3 is CASSYQGQKNTEAFF. CDR3 nucleotide sequence: TGTGCCAGCAGTTACCAGGGACAGAAGAACACTGAAGCTTTCTTT.

The V call is TRBV28, the J call TRBJ2-3; 12 bases map to TRBD2. CDR1 and CDR2 from the germline V gene are MDHEN and SYDVKM. The CDR3 runs to 21 residues. V shed 2 bases and J 0 bases; nucleotides not matched to a gene: 15. This CDR3 reads CASSLRGLAGGPNPSTDTQYF. CDR3 sequence (DNA): TGTGCCAGCAGTTTAAGGGGCCTAGCGGGAGGGCCCAATCCGAGCACAGATACGCAGTATTTT.

This chain uses TRBV19 with TRBJ2-7, with no clear D. The V end was cut by 6 bases, the J end by 3 bases, with 15 bases between. This CDR3 region has 14 residues. Germline V gene lookup returns CDR1 LNHDA and CDR2 SQIVND (reference sequence). Here the CDR3 reads CASRTTGLSYEQYF. The CDR3 coding sequence is TGTGCCAGTAGAACGACCGGGTTAAGCTACGAGCAGTACTTC.

For the CDR3, the DNA is TGTGCCAGCAGTTACTCAGGGGACTATGGCTACACCTTC. Its translation is CASSYSGDYGYTF. The V call is TRBV6-5, the J call TRBJ1-2, with D perhaps TRBD1 (5 bases). V dropped 0 bases and J dropped 3 bases, with 5 bases sitting between them. Germline V gene lookup returns CDR1 MNHEY and CDR2 SVGAGI. The CDR3 totals 13 residues.

The rearrangement uses TRBV2 and TRBJ2-1, with TRBD2 matching over 11 bases. Trimming cost V 2 bases and J 11 bases; bases outside gene matches: 5. The CDR3 is 14 residues long. Germline V lookup: CDR1 SNHLY, CDR2 FYNNEI. Here the CDR3 reads CASSESLAGGKQFF. DNA of the CDR3: TGTGCCAGCAGTGAATCATTAGCGGGAGGGAAGCAGTTCTTC.

This sequence joins TRBV27 and TRBJ1-4; D unclear. Trimming cost V 3 bases and J 7 bases, with 6 bases left between them. Germline CDR1 reads MNHEY; CDR2 reads SMNVEV (reference sequence). The CDR3 runs to 12 residues. DNA of the CDR3: TGTGCCAGCAGTTTGGGCGGTGAAAAACTGTTTTTT. As protein: CASSLGGEKLFF.

This rearrangement joins TRBV19 to TRBJ2-2, with D possibly matching TRBD1 (6 bases). This CDR3 is 14 amino acids long. CDR1 is LNHDA and CDR2 is SQIVND in the germline V gene (reference sequence). Trimming shortened V by 5 bases and J by 6 bases, and 13 bases separated the two germline ends. Here the CDR3 reads CASSRQAPPGELFF. The CDR3, as DNA: TGTGCCAGTAGTCGACAGGCCCCCCCCGGGGAGCTGTTTTTT.

The J gene is TRBJ2-6, the V gene TRBV27; the match to TRBD1 covers 7 bases. J lost 2 bases, V lost 6 bases, and 4 bases had no gene match. This CDR3 is 15 amino acids long. Germline loops: CDR1 MNHEY, CDR2 SMNVEV (reference sequence). The CDR3 nucleotides are TGTGCCAGCAGGCCTACAGGGGCTGGGGCCAACGTCCTGACTTTC. Amino acids: CASRPTGAGANVLTF.

The chain links TRBV7-8 to TRBJ2-3; 12 bases match TRBD2. Germline trimming cut 5 bases from V and 1 base from J; bases unmatched to any gene: 13. Germline CDR1 SGHVS, CDR2 FQNEAQ. This CDR3 has 19 residues. The CDR3 sequence is CASSPTLAGGPTGTDTQYF. CDR3 nucleotides: TGTGCCAGCAGCCCTACTCTAGCGGGAGGGCCGACGGGCACAGATACGCAGTATTTT.

The rearrangement joins TRBV7-2 to TRBJ2-7, with TRBD1 matching over 8 bases. The CDR3 sequence is 15 residues long. The V segment lost 5 bases and the J segment 5 bases; nucleotides outside the gene matches: 11. Germline V gene sequence: CDR1 SGHTA, CDR2 FQGNSA. The CDR3 spells CASSLPGQGWNEQYF. For the CDR3, the DNA is TGTGCCAGCAGCCTCCCCGGACAGGGATGGAACGAGCAGTACTTC.

The CDR3 bases are TGTGCCAGCATCCTTGGTGGGGGAGGGGAGACCCAGTACTTC. Translated, it gives CASILGGGGETQYF. The genes are TRBV2 and TRBJ2-5; 7 positions agree with TRBD2. Trimming at V came to 7 bases and at J to 5 bases, leaving 10 bases not matched to a gene. Germline V gives CDR1 SNHLY, CDR2 FYNNEI. This CDR3 is 14 amino acids long.

The chain combines TRBV6-5 with TRBJ2-2; 7 nucleotides align to TRBD1. Trimming took 0 bases from V and 6 from J; bases not matched to a gene: 4. The germline V gene has CDR1 MNHEY and CDR2 SVGAGI. CDR3 length: 15 residues. The CDR3 coding sequence is TGTGCCAGCAGTTACTCGACAGGGTCGGCCGGGGAGCTGTTTTTT. Translated, it gives CASSYSTGSAGELFF.

The CDR3 DNA sequence: TGCGCCAGCAGCCCCTACTGGGCAGGGAACTATGGCTACACCTTC. Protein product: CASSPYWAGNYGYTF. This chain uses TRBV4-1 with TRBJ1-2; weak D call: TRBD1 (5 bases). CDR1 and CDR2 (germline): MGHRA, YSYEKL. The CDR3 sequence is 15 residues long. Trimming shortened V by 4 bases and J by 2 bases, and 14 bases separated the two germline ends.

This chain links TRBV20-1 with TRBJ2-3; D remains ambiguous. Germline CDR1 is DFQATT and CDR2 is SNEGSKA (reference sequence). Trimming removed 7 bases at V and 5 bases at J, with 10 bases between. This CDR3 comprises 11 residues. The CDR3 nucleotides read TGCAGTGTTATAGTGTTAGATACGCAGTATTTT. This encodes CSVIVLDTQYF.